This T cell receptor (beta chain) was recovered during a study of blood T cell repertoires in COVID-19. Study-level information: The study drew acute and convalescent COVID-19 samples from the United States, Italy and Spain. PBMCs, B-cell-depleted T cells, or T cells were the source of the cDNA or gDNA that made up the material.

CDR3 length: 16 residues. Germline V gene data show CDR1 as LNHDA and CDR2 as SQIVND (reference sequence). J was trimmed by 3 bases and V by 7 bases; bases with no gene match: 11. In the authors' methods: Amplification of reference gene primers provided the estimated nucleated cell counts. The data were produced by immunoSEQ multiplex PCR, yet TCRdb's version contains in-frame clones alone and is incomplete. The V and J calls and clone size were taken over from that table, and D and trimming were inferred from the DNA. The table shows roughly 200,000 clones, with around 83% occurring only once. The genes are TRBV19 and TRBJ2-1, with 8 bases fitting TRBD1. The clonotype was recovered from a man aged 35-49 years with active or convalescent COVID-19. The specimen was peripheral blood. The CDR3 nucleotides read TGTGCCAGTACTCCTGTAACAGGGGGTCTCTACAATGAGCAGTTCTTC. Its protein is CASTPVTGGLYNEQFF.